This T cell receptor (beta chain) was captured by sequencing in a study of blood T cell repertoires in COVID-19 (dated by TCRdb to 2019 to 2021). A note on the overall study: Samples covering the acute and convalescent phases of COVID-19 were provided by collaborators in the United States, Italy and Spain. Samples came from the ongoing ImmuneRACE study (first 160 participants) plus 1,254 subjects from 6 global collaborators. The material from the prospective study consisted of cDNA or gDNA derived from T cells, B-cell-depleted T cells, or PBMCs. The sample metadata nearly always contained a de-identified subject ID, COVID-19 status, age in years and sex. The repertoires were released in a freely available public database intended as a resource for research on the immune response to SARS-CoV-2. Deeply sampled blood TCRbeta repertoires from subjects exposed to, actively infected with, or recovered from COVID-19 were included in the dataset. HLA class I and class II types, where available, came from metadata supplied by the sample provider rather than from assay-based typing.

TCRbeta CDR3 regions were amplified from genomic DNA using the immunoSEQ Assay, a bias-controlled multiplex PCR. The published analysis was carried out like this. The number of nucleated cells in each sample was estimated from the amplification of reference gene primers within the assay. To quantify the absolute abundance of each unique TCRbeta CDR3 rearrangement, sequence reads were collapsed and filtered. For each sample, productive Simpson clonality was calculated as the square root of Simpson's diversity index across productive rearrangements. TCRdb stores this immuneACCESS table with in-frame sequences only. Part of the clones is absent; in the studies checked, under half of the shortfall reflects unresolved V genes, and no reason is known for the rest. That table is the source of V, J and clone size, and D and trimming were worked out from the DNA. The table for this sample lists 250,000 to 350,000 clones; roughly 90% of them were counted only once. The ten largest make up roughly 9.1% of the sample.

Deletion took 3 bases off V and 7 bases off J, with a span of 9 bases between the germline ends. The germline V gene sets CDR1 to MGHDK and CDR2 to SYGVNS. From the cysteine up to the phenylalanine, the CDR3 has a length of 12 residues. Only the CDR3 region is kept as DNA, spanning 36 bases read in frame from base 1. About this clone itself: Its antigen remains unidentified. No qualities accompany the bases; no much larger clone lies one base away.

Whole blood was collected in K2EDTA tubes by collaborating institutions according to the institutions' own protocols. For TCRbeta analysis, collaborators shipped samples as frozen whole blood, isolated PBMCs, or DNA extracted from either of those sample types. Beyond this particular receptor, the publication reports: The quantity of clinical and demographic metadata differed by source and by participant and was supplied without curation.

The receptor was isolated from a man aged 18-30 years with active or convalescent COVID-19. The rearrangement joined TRBV25-1 to TRBJ1-2, with the D gene too uncertain to name. Sample: peripheral blood. The CDR3 protein sequence reads: CASSDLLAGYTF. At the DNA level, the sequence is TGTGCCAGCAGTGACCTCCTGGCTGGCTACACCTTC.